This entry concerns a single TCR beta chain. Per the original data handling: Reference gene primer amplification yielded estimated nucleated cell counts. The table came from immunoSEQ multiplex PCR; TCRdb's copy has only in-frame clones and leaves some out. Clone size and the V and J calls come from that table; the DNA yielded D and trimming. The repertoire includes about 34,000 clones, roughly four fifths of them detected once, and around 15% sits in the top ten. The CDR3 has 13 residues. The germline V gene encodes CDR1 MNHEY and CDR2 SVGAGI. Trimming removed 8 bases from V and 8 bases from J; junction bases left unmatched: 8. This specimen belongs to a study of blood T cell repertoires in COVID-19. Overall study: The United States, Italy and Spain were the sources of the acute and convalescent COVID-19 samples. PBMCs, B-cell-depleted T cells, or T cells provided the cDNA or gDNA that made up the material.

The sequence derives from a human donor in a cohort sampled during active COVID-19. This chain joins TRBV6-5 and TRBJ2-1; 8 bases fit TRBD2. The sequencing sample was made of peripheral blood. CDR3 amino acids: CASREGGAYEQFF. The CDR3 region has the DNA TGTGCCAGCCGGGAGGGGGGAGCCTATGAGCAGTTCTTC.